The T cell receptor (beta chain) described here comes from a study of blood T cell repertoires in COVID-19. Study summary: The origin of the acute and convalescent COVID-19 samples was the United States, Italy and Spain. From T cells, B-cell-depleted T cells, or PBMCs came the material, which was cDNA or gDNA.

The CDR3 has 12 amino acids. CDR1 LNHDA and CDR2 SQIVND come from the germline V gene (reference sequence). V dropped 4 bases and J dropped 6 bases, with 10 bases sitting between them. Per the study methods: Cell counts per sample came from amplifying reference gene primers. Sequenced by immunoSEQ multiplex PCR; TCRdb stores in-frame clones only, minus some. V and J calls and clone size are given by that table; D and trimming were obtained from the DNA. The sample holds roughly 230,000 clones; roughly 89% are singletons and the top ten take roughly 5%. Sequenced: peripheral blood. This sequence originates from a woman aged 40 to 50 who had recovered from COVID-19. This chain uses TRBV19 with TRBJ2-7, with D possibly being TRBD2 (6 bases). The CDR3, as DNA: TGTGCCAGTAGTAGCGACGGGAGCGAGCAGTACTTC. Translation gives CASSSDGSEQYF. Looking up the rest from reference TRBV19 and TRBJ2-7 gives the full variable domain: DGGITQSPKYLFRKEGQNVTLSCEQNLNHDAMYWYRQDPGQGLRLIYYSQIVNDFQKGDIAEGYSVSREKKESFPLTVTSAQKNPTAFYLCASSSDGSEQYFGPGTRLTVT.